This is a list of T cell receptor beta chains from one sample in a study of shared clonotypes between healthy human individuals. Profiled with immunoSEQ multiplex PCR; TCRdb holds only in-frame clones, not every one. Of 2,500,000 or so clones in the sample, 92% were seen once. The sequencing sample was made of naive CD4+ T cells from PBMCs. The receptors originated from a man younger than 35 in good health. Some clones in this sample may be carry-over from other donors' samples. Each CDR3 is given without its conserved first and last residue. Each record gives: clone size, V gene, CDR3 protein. Clone size appears in some rows only: once, few, many, or a class for an expanded clone.

>.|TRBV11-2
ASSLFTTGELF
>.|TRBV6-5
ASQRSGIGSTEAF
>.|TRBV6-5
ASSYASAKTYEQY
>.|TRBV9
ASSADRGPGETQY
>.|TRBV7-2
ASSLRAGQFYGYT
>.|TRBV5-1
ASSLGLAGSTQY
>.|TRBV6-5
ASSRGGVYNEQF
>once|TRBV11-2
ASSFPERGGNTEAF
>.|TRBV27
ASSAGRGHSPLH
>.|TRBV27
ASSFAGNNTEAF
>few|TRBV30
AWKAITRDTEAF
>.|TRBV4-1
ASSHPDRGRTDTQY
>.|TRBV11-2
ASSSQLLAGVNDEQF
>.|TRBV18
ASSPTQDTEAF
>once|TRBV5-1
ASSLAITSGTRGSTDTQY
>.|TRBV7-9
ASSLKGQGKNIQY
>.|TRBV29-1
SVEDLSLAGNEQF
>.|TRBV9
ASSVGSGTSYNEQF
>.|TRBV6-1
ASSGGRTSGSSYNEQF
>.|TRBV9
ASSATGIGADTQY
>.|TRBV6-1
ASSERAGRF
>.|TRBV7-2
ASSLFRRGRGETQY
>.|TRBV29-1
SVGHEEQF
>.|TRBV7-8
ASSRGTSYNEQF
>.|TRBV15
ATKADSYNEQF
>.|TRBV14
ASSPDRNYGYT
>.|TRBV7-3
ASSKIGGLAPGELF
>.|TRBV9
ASSVRELGHGEQF
>.|TRBV28
ASRSGASSYNEQF
>once|TRBV27
ASSRPGTGTYEQY
>.|TRBV2
ASHSSNYGYT
>.|TRBV5-1
ASRASADQPQH
>.|TRBV27
ASSPAVYSNQPQH
>.|TRBV28
AAGGTGGPNTGELF
>.|TRBV2
ASRMTNGEETQY
>.|TRBV6-1
ASNVQPSTEAF
>.|TRBV5-4
ASSLKDRLTYEQY
>.|TRBV2
ASSELAGVAEQY
>.|TRBV7-3
ASSPRRGEQF
>.|TRBV7-2
ASSSSQPSSANEQF
>.|TRBV5-1
ASSLDGGLSNQPQH
>few|TRBV5-1
ASSLPGETQY
>.|TRBV11-2
ASSPSRLDYGYT